This TCR beta chain is drawn from a study of radiotherapy plus CTLA-4 blockade in lung cancer. General observations from the study: Researchers report tumor-derived TCR clones expanding in blood after radiotherapy plus ipilimumab. Interferon-beta, together with early blood T cell clone dynamics, reportedly best predicted response.

The method was immunoSEQ multiplex PCR; TCRdb's version includes in-frame clones alone and lacks a portion of them. The table has 70,000 to 100,000 clones, roughly 86% seen once. From germline, CDR1 is ENHRY and CDR2 SYGVKD. V was pared by 3 bases and J by 2 bases, with 3 bases between. The CDR3 contains 12 residues. Enrolled patients, whose metastatic non-small-cell lung cancer was chemo-refractory, received focal radiation plus CTLA-4 blockade with ipilimumab. With respect to this clone: Its target is unknown.

The sample was peripheral blood, taken from a patient treated with radiotherapy plus ipilimumab. This TCR was sampled from a human donor with non-small cell lung cancer who had a partial response to radiotherapy plus ipilimumab. This chain joins TRBV10-3 and TRBJ2-3; D is unresolved. CDR3 nucleotide sequence: TGTGCCATCAGTGAAGCCACAGATACGCAGTATTTT. This codes for CAISEATDTQYF.